The 27 T cell receptor beta chains given below trace back to one sample, sequenced in a study of siplizumab effects on memory and regulatory T cells. The data were produced by immunoSEQ multiplex PCR, yet TCRdb's version contains in-frame clones alone and is incomplete. The repertoire consists of 99,000 or so clones, with just under 95% occurring once and the leading ten covering approximately 1.5%. The source material was non-Treg CD4+ T cells sorted from blood. These receptors all come from a human donor in good health.

The rearrangement uses TRBV10-1 and TRBJ2-7; the D is unclear. The ends were cut back, 5 bases at V and 7 bases at J, with 15 bases in the middle. This CDR3 has 13 residues. Germline V gene lookup returns CDR1 WNHNN and CDR2 SYGVQD (reference sequence). CDR3 protein: CASSRSPFGEQYF. CDR3 nucleotide sequence: TGCGCCAGCAGTCGGTCCCCTTTCGGGGAGCAGTACTTC.

This clone came up once. V is TRBV6-5 and J is TRBJ2-2; maybe TRBD2 (5 bases). Germline V gene lookup returns CDR1 MNHEY and CDR2 SVGAGI. This CDR3 comprises 15 residues. The V and J ends lost 7 bases and 1 base respectively, with 13 bases between them. CDR3 in DNA: TGTGCCAGCACAAAGGGTCGGGGGAACACCGGGGAGCTGTTTTTT. It specifies CASTKGRGNTGELFF.

The V gene is TRBV5-8, the J gene TRBJ2-2; D is undetermined. The CDR3 has 13 residues. Trimming took 1 base from V and 4 from J, leaving 5 bases between them. The germline V gene has CDR1 SGHTS and CDR2 YDEGEE. The CDR3 here is CASSLRSTGELFF. CDR3 in DNA: TGTGCCAGCAGCTTGCGAAGCACCGGGGAGCTGTTTTTT.

The chain joins TRBV28 to TRBJ2-5, with D uncertain. The CDR3 is 11 residues long. The germline V gene has CDR1 MDHEN and CDR2 SYDVKM. V was shortened by 9 bases and J by 2 bases, with 7 bases between the two germline ends. This CDR3 reads CASNIQETQYF. DNA of the CDR3: TGTGCCAGTAACATTCAAGAGACCCAGTACTTC.

This clone appeared a single time. The chain combines TRBV27 with TRBJ1-6; 7 positions agree with TRBD1. After removal of 7 bases from V and 10 bases from J, the junction contained 19 bases not matched to a gene. Germline loops: CDR1 MNHEY, CDR2 SMNVEV (reference sequence). The CDR3 runs 17 residues. The CDR3 DNA reads TGTGCCAGCACCAACACGGGGATGGACAGGTTTGGCTCACCCCTCCACTTT. It translates to CASTNTGMDRFGSPLHF.

This chain uses TRBV7-3 with TRBJ2-7; 8 bases map to TRBD2. From germline, CDR1 is SGHTA and CDR2 FQGTGA. V dropped 2 bases and J dropped 6; count of bases not matched to a gene: 6. The CDR3 covers 14 residues. DNA of the CDR3: TGTGCCAGCAGCTTAGGCGGGACTAGGACCGAGCAGTACTTC. Translating gives CASSLGGTRTEQYF.

This chain uses TRBV9 with TRBJ1-3; no reliable D call. The V gene's germline CDR1 is SGDLS and CDR2 YYNGEE. The CDR3 has 16 residues. Trimming removed 0 bases from V and 0 bases from J, with 10 bases in between. CDR3 nucleotide sequence: TGTGCCAGCAGCGTAGATTCTCAGAACTCTGGAAACACCATATATTTT. Translation gives CASSVDSQNSGNTIYF. The entire variable domain, with the rest obtained from reference TRBV9 and TRBJ1-3, is as follows: DSGVTQTPKHLITATGQRVTLRCSPRSGDLSVYWYQQSLDQGLQFLIQYYNGEERAKGNILERFSAQQFPDLHSELNLSSLELGDSALYFCASSVDSQNSGNTIYFGEGSWLTVV.

The CDR3 loop reads CASSLSRDEQYF. Written as DNA, the CDR3 is TGTGCCAGCAGTTTATCTAGGGACGAGCAGTACTTC. The chain joins TRBV27 to TRBJ2-7; D gene uncertain. This CDR3 is 12 amino acids long. Germline CDR1 MNHEY, CDR2 SMNVEV (reference sequence). V was shortened by 0 bases and J by 5 bases, with 5 bases between the two germline ends.

This chain connects TRBV6-5 to TRBJ1-4; D is perhaps TRBD1 (5 bases). The V end lost 8 bases, the J end lost 8 bases, and 15 bases lay between the germline ends. The CDR3 is made up of 13 amino acids. Germline CDR1 is MNHEY and CDR2 is SVGAGI. The CDR3 region has the DNA TGTGCCAGCGGTCCGGGACTTTACGAAAAACTGTTTTTT. This translates into CASGPGLYEKLFF.

The genes are TRBV5-1 and TRBJ2-1, with D unclear. The length of the CDR3 is 13 residues. Trimming took off 2 bases at V and 3 bases at J, with 6 bases between the two ends. The germline gives CDR1 SGHRS, CDR2 YFSETQ. CDR3 in DNA: TGCGCCAGCAGCTTACGAAGCTACAATGAGCAGTTCTTC. Amino acid sequence: CASSLRSYNEQFF.

This chain uses TRBV28 with TRBJ2-3; a possible D gene is TRBD1 (5 bases). Trimming removed 1 base at V and 2 bases at J, with 16 bases between. This CDR3 comprises 17 residues. Germline CDR1 and CDR2: MDHEN and SYDVKM. The DNA of the CDR3 is TGTGCCAGCAGTTTATCTCCCCCCTTCAGGGCCACAGATACGCAGTATTTT. Protein sequence: CASSLSPPFRATDTQYF.

This rearrangement joins TRBV5-1 to TRBJ1-2, with D possibly being TRBD1 (5 bases). Trimming cost V 5 bases and J 5 bases, with 13 bases left between them. Germline lookup yields CDR1 SGHRS and CDR2 YFSETQ. The CDR3 runs to 13 residues. Here the CDR3 DNA reads TGCGCCAGCAGACTAGACAGCCAATATGGCTACACCTTC. It encodes CASRLDSQYGYTF.

V and J are TRBV5-1 and TRBJ2-3; D uncertain. Germline CDR1 and CDR2: SGHRS and YFSETQ. Trimming stripped 0 bases from V and 2 bases from J, with 7 bases between. The CDR3 length is 14 residues. The CDR3 region has the DNA TGCGCCAGCAGCTTGGCGCGGACCACAGATACGCAGTATTTT. Its protein product is CASSLARTTDTQYF.

The chain combines TRBV2 with TRBJ1-2, with a weak D call TRBD1 (6 bases). The germline CDR1 and CDR2 sequences are SNHLY and FYNNEI. V lost 8 bases and J 2 bases, leaving 9 bases between the germline ends. The CDR3 is 12 residues long. Written as DNA, the CDR3 is TGTGCCAGCCACAGGGCAAACTATGGCTACACCTTC. Its protein is CASHRANYGYTF.

V and J are TRBV5-4 and TRBJ1-2, with D perhaps matching TRBD1 (6 bases). This CDR3 region has 15 residues. Trimming left V 4 bases short and J 5 bases short, with 18 bases between. Germline V gene data show CDR1 as SGHNT and CDR2 as YYREEE (reference sequence). CDR3 in amino acids: CASSGSGGTRYGYTF. The CDR3 DNA is TGTGCCAGCAGCGGATCGGGGGGGACACGTTATGGCTACACCTTC.

This rearrangement joins TRBV28 to TRBJ2-7, with 14 positions matching TRBD2. This CDR3 spans 17 amino acids. In germline, CDR1 is MDHEN, CDR2 SYDVKM. The junction had 9 bases not matched to a gene; V was cut back by 6 bases and J by 2 bases. The CDR3 loop is CASSLTGTSGSTYEQYF. Written as DNA, the CDR3 is TGTGCCAGCAGCCTCACCGGGACTAGCGGGAGTACCTACGAGCAGTACTTC.

The V and J genes are TRBV7-2 and TRBJ1-3; possibly TRBD1 for D (6 bases). This CDR3 contains 14 residues. V gave up 5 bases and J gave up 5 bases, with 13 bases separating them. CDR1 and CDR2 from the germline V gene are SGHTA and FQGNSA. CDR3: CASSLADSRNTIYF. The CDR3 DNA reads as TGTGCCAGCAGCCTCGCGGACAGTAGAAACACCATATATTTT.

The chain is built from TRBV5-1 and TRBJ2-7, with unresolved D. Germline V CDR1 and CDR2: SGHRS, YFSETQ. This CDR3 is built from 15 residues. V was pared by 0 bases and J by 3 bases, with 13 bases between. The CDR3 spells CASSLASTANYEQYF. In DNA form, the CDR3 reads TGCGCCAGCAGCTTGGCCAGTACAGCTAACTACGAGCAGTACTTC.

The rearrangement uses TRBV5-1 and TRBJ2-1; 12 bases fit TRBD2. V gave up 2 bases and J gave up 6 bases; unmatched junction bases: 3. Germline V CDR1 and CDR2: SGHRS, YFSETQ. The CDR3 is 15 residues long. The CDR3 protein is CASSLLAGGVNEQFF. In DNA form, the CDR3 reads TGCGCCAGCAGCTTACTAGCGGGAGGTGTCAATGAGCAGTTCTTC.

This clone was seen a single time. DNA for the CDR3: TGTGCCAGTAGTATCCCCTCAGGGGTGGGGACTGAAGCTTTCTTT. Amino acids: CASSIPSGVGTEAFF. The chain links TRBV19 to TRBJ1-1; possible D gene TRBD1, 6 bases. The CDR3 spans 15 residues. Trimming cost V 3 bases and J 5 bases, with 16 bases left between them. Per germline, CDR1 LNHDA and CDR2 SQIVND (reference sequence).

This chain connects TRBV6-1 to TRBJ2-4; weak D call: TRBD2 (5 bases). V lost 2 bases to trimming and J lost 7 bases, with 15 bases between them. The CDR3 extends over 15 amino acids. Germline CDR1 reads MNHNS; CDR2 reads SASEGT. For the CDR3, the DNA is TGTGCCAGCAGTGAAAAATCAAAAACGGGGAACATTCAGTACTTC. Translation gives CASSEKSKTGNIQYF.

This clone has just one count. The chain carries TRBV30 and TRBJ2-7; 8 bases line up with TRBD2. Germline V lookup: CDR1 GTSNPN, CDR2 SVGIG (reference sequence). V lost 4 bases and J lost 3; bases outside the gene matches: 5. The CDR3 has 13 amino acids. Written as DNA, the CDR3 is TGTGCCTGGACGGCGGGAGGTTTCTACGAGCAGTACTTC. Translated, it gives CAWTAGGFYEQYF.

The chain is built from TRBV9 and TRBJ2-5; D possibly corresponds to TRBD2 (6 bases). Trimming shortened V by 2 bases and J by 0 bases, and 8 bases separated the two germline ends. The length of the CDR3 is 14 residues. Germline V gene data show CDR1 as SGDLS and CDR2 as YYNGEE. Written as DNA, the CDR3 is TGTGCCAGCAGCGTGGGCGGGGACCAAGAGACCCAGTACTTC. Translated: CASSVGGDQETQYF.

This clone was seen only a few times. This rearrangement joins TRBV28 to TRBJ1-1; D ambiguous. CDR1 is MDHEN, CDR2 SYDVKM, per germline. V lost 2 bases to trimming and J lost 5 bases, with 9 bases between them. This CDR3 is built from 13 residues. The CDR3 sequence: CASSLVPVTEAFF. CDR3 coding DNA: TGTGCCAGCAGTTTAGTCCCGGTGACTGAAGCTTTCTTT.

The chain combines TRBV9 with TRBJ1-4; 7 positions match TRBD1. The germline V gene encodes CDR1 SGDLS and CDR2 YYNGEE. V trimming: 0 bases; J trimming: 7 bases; junction bases outside the gene matches: 9. The CDR3 is 16 amino acids. In nucleotides, the CDR3 is TGTGCCAGCAGCGTAGATTCCCACCCAGGGGGTGAAAAACTGTTTTTT. This codes for CASSVDSHPGGEKLFF.

The rearrangement joins TRBV6-6 to TRBJ1-3; D remains unclear. Germline V gene lookup returns CDR1 MNHNY and CDR2 SVGAGI (reference sequence). This CDR3 spans 14 amino acids. V was pared by 2 bases and J by 2 bases, with 7 bases between. The CDR3: CASSYARAGNTIYF. CDR3 bases: TGTGCCAGCAGTTACGCCCGGGCTGGAAACACCATATATTTT.

The chain recombines TRBV11-3 with TRBJ2-1; 9 bases are a match to TRBD1. V gave up 2 bases and J gave up 5 bases; unmatched junction bases: 7. Germline V gives CDR1 SGHNT, CDR2 YENEEA. The CDR3 loop spans 16 amino acids. This chain's CDR3 is CASSLQPGQGNNEQFF. As DNA, the CDR3 is TGTGCCAGCAGCTTACAGCCGGGACAGGGTAACAATGAGCAGTTCTTC.